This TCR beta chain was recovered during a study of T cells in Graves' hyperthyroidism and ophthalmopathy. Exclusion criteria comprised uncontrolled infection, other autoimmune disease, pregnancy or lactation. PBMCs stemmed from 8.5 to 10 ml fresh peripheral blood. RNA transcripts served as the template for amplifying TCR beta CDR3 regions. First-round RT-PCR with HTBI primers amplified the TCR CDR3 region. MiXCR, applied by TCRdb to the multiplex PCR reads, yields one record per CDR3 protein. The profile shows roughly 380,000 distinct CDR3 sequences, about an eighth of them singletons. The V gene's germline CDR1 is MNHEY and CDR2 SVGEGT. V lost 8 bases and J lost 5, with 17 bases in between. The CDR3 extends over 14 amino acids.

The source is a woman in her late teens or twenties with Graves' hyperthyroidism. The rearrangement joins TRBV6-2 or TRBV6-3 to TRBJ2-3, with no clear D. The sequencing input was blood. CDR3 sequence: CASQRTTLRDTQYF. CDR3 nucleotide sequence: TGTGCCAGCCAACGAACGACCTTACGAGATACGCAGTATTTT.